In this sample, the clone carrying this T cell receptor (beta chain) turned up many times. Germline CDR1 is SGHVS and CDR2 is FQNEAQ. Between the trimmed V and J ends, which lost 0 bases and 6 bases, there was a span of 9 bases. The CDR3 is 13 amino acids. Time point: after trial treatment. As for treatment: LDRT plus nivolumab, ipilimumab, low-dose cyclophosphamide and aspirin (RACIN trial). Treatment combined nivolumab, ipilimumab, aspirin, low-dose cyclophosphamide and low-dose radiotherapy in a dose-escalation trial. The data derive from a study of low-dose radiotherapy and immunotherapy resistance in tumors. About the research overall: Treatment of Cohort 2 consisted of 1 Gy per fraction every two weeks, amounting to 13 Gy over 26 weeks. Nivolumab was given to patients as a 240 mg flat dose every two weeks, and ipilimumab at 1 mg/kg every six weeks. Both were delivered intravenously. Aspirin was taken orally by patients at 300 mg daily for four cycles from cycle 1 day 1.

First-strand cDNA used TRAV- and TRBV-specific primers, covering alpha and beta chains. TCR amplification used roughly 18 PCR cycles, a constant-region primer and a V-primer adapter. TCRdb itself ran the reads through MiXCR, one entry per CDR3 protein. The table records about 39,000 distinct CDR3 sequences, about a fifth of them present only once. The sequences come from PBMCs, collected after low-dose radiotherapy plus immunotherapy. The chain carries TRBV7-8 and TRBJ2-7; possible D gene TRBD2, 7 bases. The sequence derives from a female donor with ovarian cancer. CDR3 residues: CASSLAGGREQYF. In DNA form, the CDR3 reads TGTGCCAGCAGCTTAGCGGGGGGGCGCGAGCAGTACTTC.